A single TCR beta chain is shown here with its context. Its specific antigen is unknown. Per-nucleotide qualities are absent, and no much larger clonotype sits a single base away. This specimen comes from a study of a mutant IDH1 vaccine in newly diagnosed glioma listed by TCRdb under 2021. Turning to the overall study: The roughly 33 treated patients were roughly 62% male and roughly 40% female, with a mean age of about 38 years. Peripheral blood was drawn at six visits: V03 (baseline), V05, V07, V10, V12 and V13. For exploratory analyses, longitudinal TCRB deep sequencing was carried out in about 25 treated patients wherever samples were available. Prior to enrollment, patients had been given standard therapy consisting of radiotherapy alone, temozolomide alone, or radiochemotherapy with temozolomide, with the combination given to most patients. Overall results and qualifications from the work: Selection of PBMC samples for TCRB deep sequencing was based on availability. Vaccine-induced immune responses across multiple MHC alleles were detected in over 85% of patients. Pseudoprogression seemed to be unrelated to changes in the top peripheral T cell clonotypes found by TCRB sequencing. It was noted by the authors that analyses of patient blood samples could not be reproduced owing to sample limitations.

Based on the germline V gene, the CDR1 and CDR2 sequences are MNHEY and SVGAGI. After removal of 4 bases from V and 2 bases from J, the junction retains 1 base not matched to a gene. Inclusive of the bounding cysteine and phenylalanine, the CDR3 is 14 residues long. Only the CDR3 DNA is retained, 42 bases long and in frame from the first base. Libraries were made using the immunoSEQ multiplex PCR assay. Rearranged TCR beta chain sequences were amplified using the hsTCRB Kit according to the manufacturer's protocol. Sequencing of TCRB libraries was carried out on an Illumina MiSeq. Per the authors' processing: Demultiplexing, trimming and gene mapping were performed with the kit vendor's proprietary platform. Drawn from immuneACCESS, this table holds only the in-frame rearrangements with V and J called that TCRdb kept. Clones are partly lost; checked studies trace under half to an unresolved V gene and leave the rest unexplained. V, J and clone size derive from that table, while D and trimming were established from the DNA sequence. The sample records 25,000 to 35,000 clones, around nine tenths of which are singletons. Around 4.8% of the sample is taken by the ten largest.

The sample's time point label is to be understood as: baseline, week 1 (first vaccination visit). This specimen's treatment or condition label, interpreted: pre-vaccination baseline after standard-of-care therapy. The donors had newly diagnosed IDH1-mutant astrocytomas of WHO grade 3 or 4 that showed loss of nuclear ATRX. The samples were drawn from NOA16, a multicentre, single-arm, open-label phase I trial in Germany that tested a mutant IDH1 peptide vaccine in humans for the first time. Visit V03 blood draws served as the baseline sample for immunogenicity testing. The DNeasy Blood and Tissue Kit was used to extract genomic DNA from EDTA blood for TCRB sequencing.

The clonotype was recovered from a woman in her thirties or forties with glioma. This sample comprised PBMCs, obtained from a glioma patient treated with radiotherapy, temozolomide or both. The sequence joins TRBV6-5 to TRBJ2-2; 7 middle bases align to TRBD1. CDR3 region: CASSWDSNTGELFF. The nucleotides read TGTGCCAGCAGTTGGGACAGTAACACCGGGGAGCTGTTTTTT.